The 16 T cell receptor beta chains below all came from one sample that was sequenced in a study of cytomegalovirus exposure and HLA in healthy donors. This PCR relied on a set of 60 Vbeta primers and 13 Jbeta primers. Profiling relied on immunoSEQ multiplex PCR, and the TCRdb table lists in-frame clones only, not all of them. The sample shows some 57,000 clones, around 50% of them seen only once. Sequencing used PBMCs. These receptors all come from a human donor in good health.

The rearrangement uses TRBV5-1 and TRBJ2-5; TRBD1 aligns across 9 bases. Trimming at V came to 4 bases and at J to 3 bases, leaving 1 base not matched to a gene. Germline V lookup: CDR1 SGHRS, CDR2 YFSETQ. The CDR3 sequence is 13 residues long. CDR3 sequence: CASSRQGEETQYF. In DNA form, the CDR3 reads TGCGCCAGCAGCCGACAGGGGGAAGAGACCCAGTACTTC.

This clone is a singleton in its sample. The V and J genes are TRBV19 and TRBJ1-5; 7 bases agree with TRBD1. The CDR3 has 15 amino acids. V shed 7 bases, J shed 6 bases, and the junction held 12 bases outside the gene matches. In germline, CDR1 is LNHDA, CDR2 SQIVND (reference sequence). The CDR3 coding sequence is TGTGCCAGTACCCGCGCCACAGGGGAGTCTCAGCCCCAGCATTTT. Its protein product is CASTRATGESQPQHF.

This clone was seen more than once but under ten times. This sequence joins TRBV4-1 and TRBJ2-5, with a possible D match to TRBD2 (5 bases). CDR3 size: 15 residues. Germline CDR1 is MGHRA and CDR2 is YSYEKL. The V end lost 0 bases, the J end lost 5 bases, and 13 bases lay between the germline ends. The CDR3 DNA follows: TGCGCCAGCAGCCAAGATGAGGGCCTCGAGGAGACCCAGTACTTC. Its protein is CASSQDEGLEETQYF.

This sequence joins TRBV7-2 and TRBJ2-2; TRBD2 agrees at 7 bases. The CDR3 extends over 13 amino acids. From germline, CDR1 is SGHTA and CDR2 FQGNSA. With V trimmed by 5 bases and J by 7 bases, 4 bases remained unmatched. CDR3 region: CASSVGTIGELFF. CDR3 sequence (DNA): TGTGCCAGCAGCGTCGGGACTATCGGGGAGCTGTTTTTT.

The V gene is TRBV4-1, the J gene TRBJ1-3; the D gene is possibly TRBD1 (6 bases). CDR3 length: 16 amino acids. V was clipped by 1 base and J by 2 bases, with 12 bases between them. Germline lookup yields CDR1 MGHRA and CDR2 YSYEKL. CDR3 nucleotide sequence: TGCGCCAGCAGCCAAGGGGCAGGGGTCGCTGGAAACACCATATATTTT. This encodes CASSQGAGVAGNTIYF.

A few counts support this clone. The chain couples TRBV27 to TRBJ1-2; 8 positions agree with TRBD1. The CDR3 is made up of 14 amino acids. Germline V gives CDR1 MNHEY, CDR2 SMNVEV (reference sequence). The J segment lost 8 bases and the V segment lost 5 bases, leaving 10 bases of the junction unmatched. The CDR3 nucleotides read TGTGCCAGCAGTCACCCCGGGACAGGTATCGGCTACACCTTC. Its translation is CASSHPGTGIGYTF.

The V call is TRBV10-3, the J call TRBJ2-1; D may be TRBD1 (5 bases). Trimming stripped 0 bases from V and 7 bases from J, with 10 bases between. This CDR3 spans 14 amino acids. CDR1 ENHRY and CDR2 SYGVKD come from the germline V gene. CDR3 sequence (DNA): TGTGCCATCAGTGAGTCGGTGAAGGGGAATGAGCAGTTCTTC. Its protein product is CAISESVKGNEQFF.

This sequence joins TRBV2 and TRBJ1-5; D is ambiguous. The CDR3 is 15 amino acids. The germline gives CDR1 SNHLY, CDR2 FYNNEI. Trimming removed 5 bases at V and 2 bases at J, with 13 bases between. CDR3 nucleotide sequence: TGTGCCAGCAGTCGGGTAAAGGGAGGCAATCAGCCCCAGCATTTT. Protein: CASSRVKGGNQPQHF.

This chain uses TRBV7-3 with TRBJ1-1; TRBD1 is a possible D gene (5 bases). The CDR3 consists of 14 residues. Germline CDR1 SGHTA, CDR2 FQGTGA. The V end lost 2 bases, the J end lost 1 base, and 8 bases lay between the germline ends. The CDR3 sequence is CASSLLGQNTEAFF. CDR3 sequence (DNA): TGTGCCAGCAGCTTACTGGGGCAGAACACTGAAGCTTTCTTT.

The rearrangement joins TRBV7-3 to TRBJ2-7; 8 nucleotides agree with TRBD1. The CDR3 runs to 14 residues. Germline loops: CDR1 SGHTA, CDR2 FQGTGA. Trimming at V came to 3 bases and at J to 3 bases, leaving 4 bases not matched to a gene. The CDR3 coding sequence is TGTGCCAGCAGCTTGACAGGGGCGGGCTACGAGCAGTACTTC. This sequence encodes CASSLTGAGYEQYF.

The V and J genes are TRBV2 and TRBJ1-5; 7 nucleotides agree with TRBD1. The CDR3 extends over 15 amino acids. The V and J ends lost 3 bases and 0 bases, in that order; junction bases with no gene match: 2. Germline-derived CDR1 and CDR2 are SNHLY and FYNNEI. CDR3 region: CASSEGQSSNQPQHF. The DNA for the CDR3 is TGTGCCAGCAGTGAGGGACAGAGTAGCAATCAGCCCCAGCATTTT.

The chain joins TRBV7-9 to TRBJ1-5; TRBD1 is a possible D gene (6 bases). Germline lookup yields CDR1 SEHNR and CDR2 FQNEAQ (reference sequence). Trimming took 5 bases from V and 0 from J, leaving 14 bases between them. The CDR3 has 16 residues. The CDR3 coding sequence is TGTGCCAGCAGCGCTGGGACATACTATAGCAATCAGCCCCAGCATTTT. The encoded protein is CASSAGTYYSNQPQHF.

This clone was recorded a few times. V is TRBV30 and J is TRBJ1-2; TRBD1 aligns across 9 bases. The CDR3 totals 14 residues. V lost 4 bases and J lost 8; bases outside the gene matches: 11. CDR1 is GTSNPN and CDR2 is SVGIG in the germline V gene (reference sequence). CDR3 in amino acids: CAWNQDRGFGGYTF. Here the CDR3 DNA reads TGTGCCTGGAACCAGGACAGGGGATTCGGAGGCTACACCTTC.

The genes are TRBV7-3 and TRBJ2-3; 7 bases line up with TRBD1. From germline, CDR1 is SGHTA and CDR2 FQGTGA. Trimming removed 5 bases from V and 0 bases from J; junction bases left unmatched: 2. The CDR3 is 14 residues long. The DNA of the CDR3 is TGTGCCAGCAGCACGGGACAGAGCACAGATACGCAGTATTTT. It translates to CASSTGQSTDTQYF.

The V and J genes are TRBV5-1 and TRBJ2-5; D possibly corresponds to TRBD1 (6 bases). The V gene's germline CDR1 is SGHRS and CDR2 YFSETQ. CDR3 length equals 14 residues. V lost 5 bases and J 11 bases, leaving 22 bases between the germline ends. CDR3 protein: CASRGRTAPERQYF. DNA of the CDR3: TGCGCCAGCAGAGGTCGGACAGCGCCCGAACGGCAGTACTTC.

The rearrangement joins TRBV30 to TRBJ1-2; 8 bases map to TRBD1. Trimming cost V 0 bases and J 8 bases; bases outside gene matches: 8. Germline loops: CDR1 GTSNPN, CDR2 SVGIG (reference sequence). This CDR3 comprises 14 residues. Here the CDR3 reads CAWSVDDRQGGYTF. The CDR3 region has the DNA TGTGCCTGGAGTGTAGACGACAGACAGGGGGGCTACACCTTC.